Below are 9 T cell receptor beta chains sequenced from a single sample in a study of CD8 T cells in ankylosing spondylitis. Broader study findings: Seemingly distinctive of ankylosing spondylitis blood was a TCR beta motif formed by eight highly homologous variants.

TCRdb re-derived calls from the 5' RACE reads in MiXCR, one entry per CDR3 protein. Among more than 400,000 distinct CDR3 sequences, approximately 5% were seen once, and the ten largest hold 3% to 4.5%. No antigen has been identified for these receptors. Sequencing input: blood, either unsorted or a sorted T cell fraction (not recorded which). The receptors were sampled from a male donor with ankylosing spondylitis.

Many counts were recorded for this clonotype. The chain employs TRBV20-1 and TRBJ2-1; unclear D gene. V gave up 3 bases and J gave up 6 bases, with 15 bases separating them. This CDR3 comprises 14 residues. Per germline, CDR1 DFQATT and CDR2 SNEGSKA (reference sequence). The CDR3 DNA follows: TGCAGTGCTAGGGGTGGATCAGTGGCCAATGAGCAGTTCTTC. Its protein is CSARGGSVANEQFF.

This clonotype was recorded at least ten times. The chain uses TRBV7-9 and TRBJ2-2; no clear D gene. The CDR3 is 14 residues long. The germline gives CDR1 SEHNR, CDR2 FQNEAQ (reference sequence). V was cut by 3 bases and J by 7 bases, with 12 bases left in between. The CDR3 bases are TGTGCCAGCAGCTTCATCAGTTTTGGCGGGGAGCTGTTTTTT. The encoded protein is CASSFISFGGELFF.

This clonotype was found many times. The V call is TRBV5-1, the J call TRBJ2-7; no definite D call. Trimming removed 3 bases from V and 3 bases from J, with 16 bases in between. The CDR3 extends over 15 amino acids. CDR1 and CDR2 (germline): SGHRS, YFSETQ. The CDR3 spells CASSSGGRSFYEQYF. The DNA for the CDR3 is TGCGCCAGCAGCTCCGGCGGCAGGAGTTTCTACGAGCAGTACTTC.

There are many counts of this clonotype. The gene calls are TRBV5-1 and TRBJ1-1; no clear D. There are 15 residues in the CDR3. Trimming took off 0 bases at V and 0 bases at J, with 9 bases between the two ends. Germline V gene lookup returns CDR1 SGHRS and CDR2 YFSETQ. The CDR3 region is CASSLDGQVNTEAFF. The DNA of the CDR3 is TGCGCCAGCAGCTTGGACGGTCAGGTGAACACTGAAGCTTTCTTT. The whole variable domain, remainder taken from reference TRBV5-1 and TRBJ1-1, is KAGVTQTPRYLIKTRGQQVTLSCSPISGHRSVSWYQQTPGQGLQFLFEYFSETQRNKGNFPGRFSGRQFSNSRSEMNVSTLELGDSALYLCASSLDGQVNTEAFFGQGTRLTVV.

V is TRBV4-1 and J is TRBJ1-1; D possibly corresponds to TRBD1 (5 bases). Germline CDR1 MGHRA, CDR2 YSYEKL. The germline V and J ends were trimmed by 1 base and 5 bases, with 14 bases remaining between them. The CDR3 consists of 15 residues. CDR3 sequence: CASSQVYGAKTEAFF. As DNA, the CDR3 is TGCGCCAGCAGCCAAGTTTACGGGGCGAAGACTGAAGCTTTCTTT.

Many counts were recorded for this clonotype. The V call is TRBV9, the J call TRBJ2-1; 10 bases line up with TRBD1. Trimming at V came to 4 bases and at J to 4 bases, leaving 8 bases not matched to a gene. Germline CDR1 reads SGDLS; CDR2 reads YYNGEE. The CDR3 is 16 residues long. In nucleotides, the CDR3 is TGTGCCAGCAGCTCCACGGGACAGGGGCTTTACAATGAGCAGTTCTTC. The encoded protein is CASSSTGQGLYNEQFF.

This clonotype occurred many times. The chain links TRBV25-1 to TRBJ2-2; TRBD1 aligns across 7 bases. The CDR3 totals 15 residues. Germline V gene data show CDR1 as MGHDK and CDR2 as SYGVNS. Trimming removed 0 bases from V and 7 bases from J; junction bases left unmatched: 5. CDR3 protein: CASSEYQTGNGELFF. DNA for the CDR3: TGTGCCAGCAGTGAATATCAGACAGGGAACGGGGAGCTGTTTTTT. The entire variable domain, with the rest obtained from reference TRBV25-1 and TRBJ2-2, is as follows: EADIYQTPRYLVIGTGKKITLECSQTMGHDKMYWYQQDPGMELHLIHYSYGVNSTEKGDLSSESTVSRIRTEHFPLTLESARPSHTSQYLCASSEYQTGNGELFFGEGSRLTVL.

The table lists this clonotype with many counts. This chain joins TRBV20-1 and TRBJ2-3; D may be TRBD2 (7 bases). The CDR3 covers 13 residues. Germline loops: CDR1 DFQATT, CDR2 SNEGSKA (reference sequence). Trimming pared 5 bases from V and 4 bases from J, leaving 13 bases between. This CDR3 reads CSAEGGIADTQYF. The CDR3 nucleotides read TGCAGTGCTGAGGGGGGGATCGCAGATACGCAGTATTTT.

This clonotype was observed at least ten times. The V and J genes are TRBV10-3 and TRBJ2-7; no clear D gene. This CDR3 contains 13 residues. CDR1 and CDR2 (germline): ENHRY, SYGVKD. With 6 bases removed from V and 3 bases from J, the gap between germline ends came to 12 bases. The CDR3 sequence: CAISFGYYYEQYF. The CDR3 nucleotides read TGTGCCATCAGCTTTGGCTACTACTACGAGCAGTACTTC.